Shown below are 8 T cell receptor beta chains from a single sample sequenced in a study of CXCR3-negative and CXCR3-positive naive CD8 T cells. Study findings and constraints: TRB CDR3s were more hydrophobic in CXCR3-positive than in CXCR3-negative naive cells.

Carrying UMI labels, the TRB cDNA libraries were prepared through 5' RACE. TCRdb reprocessed the 5' RACE reads and reports one entry per CDR3 protein, with no DNA. This specimen shows around 160,000 distinct CDR3 sequences; the ten leading clones hold about 0.27%. These receptors' targets are unknown. The sequencing sample was made of naive CXCR3+ CD8+ T cells from blood. As for subset: CD45RO-CCR7+CD27+CD95- naive CD8+ T cells expressing CXCR3 (TNR3+). Receptors were obtained from a human donor in good health. Some clones in this sample may be carry-over from other donors' samples.

The rearrangement links TRBV12-3 or TRBV12-4 to TRBJ1-1. The CDR3 is made up of 12 amino acids. The CDR3 spells CASTVTRTEAFF.

J is TRBJ2-5 and V is TRBV12-3 or TRBV12-4; TCRdb calls TRBD2, which cannot be checked without DNA. The CDR3 covers 13 residues. The CDR3 loop reads CASRALGDETQYF.

V is TRBV27 and J is TRBJ2-1; TCRdb's assignment of TRBD2 cannot be checked, as there is no DNA. The CDR3 covers 16 residues. CDR1 MNHEY and CDR2 SMNVEV come from the germline V gene (reference sequence). CDR3 region: CASSLWARGGRNEQFF.

The genes are TRBV7-2 and TRBJ2-7; TCRdb picks TRBD1, but there is no DNA to check that call. Germline V gene lookup returns CDR1 SGHTA and CDR2 FQGNSA. This CDR3 has 14 residues. CDR3 sequence: CASRDGQISYEQYF.

The rearrangement joins TRBV7-6 to TRBJ2-7. The CDR3 is 15 residues long. Germline V gives CDR1 SGHVS, CDR2 FNYEAQ. The CDR3 loop reads CASSLEASRSYEQYF.

The CDR3 here is CAISDGTEVAQYF. V gene TRBV10-3 combines with J gene TRBJ2-7; TCRdb's assignment of TRBD1 cannot be checked, as there is no DNA. Per the germline V gene, CDR1 is ENHRY and CDR2 is SYGVKD. The CDR3 totals 13 residues.

The chain uses TRBV20-1 and TRBJ2-4; the TCRdb call, TRBD1, lacks DNA for checking. This CDR3 contains 15 residues. From germline, CDR1 is DFQATT and CDR2 SNEGSKA (reference sequence). The CDR3 loop reads CSARGRSYAKNIQYF.

V usage is TRBV29-1 and J usage is TRBJ2-1; TCRdb names TRBD2, which stays unverified in the absence of DNA. The CDR3 contains 17 residues. Germline V gene sequence: CDR1 SQVTM, CDR2 ANQGSEA. The CDR3 reads CSVEILAGYSSYNEQFF.